These T cell receptor beta chains were read from a single sample in a study of cytomegalovirus exposure and HLA in healthy donors. Measured with immunoSEQ multiplex PCR; TCRdb has only the in-frame clones, and not every one. The data show roughly 140,000 clones, approximately 80% seen once. The sequenced sample was PBMCs. These receptors all stem from a woman aged 18-29 years in good health and CMV-seropositive. Each CDR3 is given without its conserved first and last residue. Size tells how often a clone was seen (once, few, many) or the class of an expanded clone, and some rows leave it out.

clone_size	v_call	cdr3_aa
-	TRBV5-1	ASRSTPGQGAFEQF
-	TRBV9	ASSGSLLTGGHYEQY
-	TRBV6-1	ASSGSLEGTEAF
-	TRBV28	ASSPRPGVEAF
-	TRBV5-6	ASSPGVPNYGYT
few	TRBV11-2	ASRSPWASGNTIY
-	TRBV15	ATSSRGTEAF
few	TRBV14	ASSRALQETQY
-	TRBV19	ASRGGAAGEKLF
few	TRBV2	ASNFGTGGAELHEQY
-	TRBV18	ASSPGPSYEQY
-	TRBV7-2	ASSPRARTGTFYEQY
-	TRBV4-1	ASSPRTGGIYEQY
once	TRBV7-6	ASSVTSSYEQY
few	TRBV6-5	ASSYRQLKASPLH
few	TRBV5-5	ASSFYLAKNIQY
-	TRBV15	ATSRVGQSLEQF
-	TRBV7-9	SSSLLGQGAYEQY
-	TRBV5-1	ASSLWGIDRVGDTEAF
-	TRBV5-1	ASSLDGGGSQPQH
-	TRBV6-4	ASSADINSPLH
-	TRBV11-2	ASSPGQGTYEQY
-	TRBV10-2	ASSGTSGGYEQY
-	TRBV29-1	SVGQGQGQPQH
-	TRBV19	ASSDGQINYGYT
-	TRBV2	ASSGRQETQY
-	TRBV21-1	ASRPLWGLGGGTEAF
-	TRBV4-1	ASSQLSGQPSY
-	TRBV6-1	ASSEARSQPQH
once	TRBV9	ASSDGQGAQKTQY
-	TRBV19	ASSNNPTYEQY
-	TRBV7-2	ASSLARGATDTQY
-	TRBV7-2	ASRWGRGTNEKLF
-	TRBV6-5	ASSYSGQGRSPLH
few	TRBV4-1	ASSQIQSGNTIY
-	TRBV6-1	ASSIQASGNQPQH